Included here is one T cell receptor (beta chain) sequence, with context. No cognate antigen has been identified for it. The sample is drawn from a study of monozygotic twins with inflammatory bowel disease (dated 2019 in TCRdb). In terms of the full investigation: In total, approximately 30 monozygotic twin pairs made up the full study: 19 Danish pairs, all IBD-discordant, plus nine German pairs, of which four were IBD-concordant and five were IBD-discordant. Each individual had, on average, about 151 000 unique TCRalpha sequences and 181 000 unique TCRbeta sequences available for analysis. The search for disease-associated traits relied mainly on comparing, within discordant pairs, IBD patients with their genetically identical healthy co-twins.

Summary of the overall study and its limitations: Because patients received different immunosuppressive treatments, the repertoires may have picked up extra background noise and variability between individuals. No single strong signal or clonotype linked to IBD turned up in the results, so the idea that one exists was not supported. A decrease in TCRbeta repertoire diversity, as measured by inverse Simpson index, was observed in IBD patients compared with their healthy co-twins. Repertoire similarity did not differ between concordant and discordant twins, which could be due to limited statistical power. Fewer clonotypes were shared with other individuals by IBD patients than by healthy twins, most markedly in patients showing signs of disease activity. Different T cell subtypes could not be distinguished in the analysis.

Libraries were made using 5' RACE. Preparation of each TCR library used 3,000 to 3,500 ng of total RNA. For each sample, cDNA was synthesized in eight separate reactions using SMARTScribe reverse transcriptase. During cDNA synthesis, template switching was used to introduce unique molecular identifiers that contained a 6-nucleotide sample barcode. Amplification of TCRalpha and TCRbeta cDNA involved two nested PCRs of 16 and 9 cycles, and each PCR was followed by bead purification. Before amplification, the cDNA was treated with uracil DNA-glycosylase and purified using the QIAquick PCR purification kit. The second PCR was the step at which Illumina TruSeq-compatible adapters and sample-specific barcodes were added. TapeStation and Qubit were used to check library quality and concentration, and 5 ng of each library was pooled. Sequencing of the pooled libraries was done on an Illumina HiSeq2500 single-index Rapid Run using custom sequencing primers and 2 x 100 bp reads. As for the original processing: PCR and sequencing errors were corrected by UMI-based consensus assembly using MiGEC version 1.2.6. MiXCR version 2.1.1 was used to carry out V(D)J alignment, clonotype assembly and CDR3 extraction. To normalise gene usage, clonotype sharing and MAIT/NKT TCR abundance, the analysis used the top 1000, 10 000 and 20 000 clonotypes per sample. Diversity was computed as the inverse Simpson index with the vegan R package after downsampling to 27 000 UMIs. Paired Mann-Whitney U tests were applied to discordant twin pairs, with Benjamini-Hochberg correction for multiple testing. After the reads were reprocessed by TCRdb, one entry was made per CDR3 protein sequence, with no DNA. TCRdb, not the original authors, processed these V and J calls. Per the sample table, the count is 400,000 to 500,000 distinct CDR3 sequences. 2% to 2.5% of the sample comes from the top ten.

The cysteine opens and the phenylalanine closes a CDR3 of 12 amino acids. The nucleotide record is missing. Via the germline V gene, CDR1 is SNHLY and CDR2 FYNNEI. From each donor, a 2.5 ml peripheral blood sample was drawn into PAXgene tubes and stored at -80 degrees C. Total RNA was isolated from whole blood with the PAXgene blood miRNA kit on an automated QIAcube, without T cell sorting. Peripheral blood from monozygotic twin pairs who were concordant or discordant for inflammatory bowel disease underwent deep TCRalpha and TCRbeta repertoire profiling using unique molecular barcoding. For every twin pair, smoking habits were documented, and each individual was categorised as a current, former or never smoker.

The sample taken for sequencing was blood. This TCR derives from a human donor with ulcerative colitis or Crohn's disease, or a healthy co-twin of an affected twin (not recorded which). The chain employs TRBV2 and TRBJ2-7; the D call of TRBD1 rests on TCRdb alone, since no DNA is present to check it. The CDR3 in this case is CASTGQTYEQYF. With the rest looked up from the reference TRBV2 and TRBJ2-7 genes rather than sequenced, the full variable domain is EPEVTQTPSHQVTQMGQEVILRCVPISNHLYFYWYRQILGQKVEFLVSFYNNEISEKSEIFDDQFSVERPDGSNFTLKIRSTKLEDSAMYFCASTGQTYEQYFGPGTRLTVT.